This T cell receptor beta chain was captured in a study of T cells after yellow fever vaccination. Looking at the study overall: When fractions had low cell numbers, they were prepared with SMART-Seq v4 Ultra Low Input. Study findings and constraints: A faster peak, day 5 versus 15, was reached by the weaker secondary response. Boosting was followed by the reappearance of most primary-vaccination clones (around 95% CD4, under 90% CD8).

In making TCR cDNA, 5'RACE template switching added a universal primer site and UMIs to it. TCRdb analysed the 5' RACE reads with MiXCR anew, one entry per CDR3 protein. The data hold a few hundred thousand distinct CDR3 sequences, with around 3.6% observed a single time. On this clonotype: Its antigen remains unknown.

Trimming pared 4 bases from V and 0 bases from J, leaving 9 bases between. Germline CDR1 reads SGHTA; CDR2 reads FQGNSA. The CDR3 loop spans 14 amino acids. The V and J genes are TRBV7-2 and TRBJ1-1; D call uncertain. This material consisted of PBMCs, taken on the day of the yellow fever booster vaccination. The clonotype was recovered from a man aged 18 to 29 who received the YFV17D yellow fever vaccine. The DNA for the CDR3 is TGTGCCAGCAGCTCCAATCTGATGAACACTGAAGCTTTCTTT. Translation gives CASSSNLMNTEAFF. Full variable domain (outside the CDR3, taken from reference TRBV7-2 and TRBJ1-1): GAGVSQSPSNKVTEKGKDVELRCDPISGHTALYWYRQSLGQGLEFLIYFQGNSAPDKSGLPSDRFSAERTGGSVSTLTIQRTQQEDSAVYLCASSSNLMNTEAFFGQGTRLTVV.